Listed below are T cell receptor beta chains from one sample, sequenced in a study of blood T cell repertoires in COVID-19. Assay: immunoSEQ multiplex PCR; the TCRdb copy retains only in-frame clones and omits some. In the table there are roughly 82,000 clones, 90% of which are singletons. Sequenced input: peripheral blood. The source is a woman aged 50 to 60 in a cohort sampled during active COVID-19. Each CDR3 is given with its conserved first and last residue. D genes are given only for firm matches. Clone size is given for some rows only: seen once, a few or many times, or a class if the clone is expanded.

TRBV23-1	NA	TRBD1	TRBJ1-6	CASSHPGTGGYNSPLHF	TGCGCCAGCAGTCACCCCGGGACAGGTGGGTATAATTCACCCCTCCACTTT
TRBV19	NA	NA	TRBJ1-3	CASSIALTGIFSGNTIYF	TGTGCCAGTAGTATAGCTCTAACAGGGATCTTCTCTGGAAACACCATATATTTT
TRBV5-1	NA	NA	TRBJ2-5	CASSRTTSQETQYF	TGCGCCAGCAGCCGAACGACTAGCCAAGAGACCCAGTACTTC
TRBV7-9	NA	NA	TRBJ1-1	CASSLVGDFGTEAFF	TGTGCCAGCAGCTTAGTGGGGGACTTCGGCACTGAAGCTTTCTTT
TRBV29-1	NA	TRBD1	TRBJ2-3	CSVDGRGLSTDTQYF	TGCAGCGTTGACGGCAGGGGGCTTAGCACAGATACGCAGTATTTT
TRBV9	NA	NA	TRBJ2-4	CASSVSPDSRNIQYF	TGTGCCAGCAGCGTATCTCCGGACAGCCGAAACATTCAGTACTTC
TRBV27	few	NA	TRBJ1-2	CASSLAGGYGYTF	TGTGCCAGCAGTTTGGCCGGGGGCTATGGCTACACCTTC
TRBV15	NA	TRBD1	TRBJ1-3	CATSRDPGGENTIYF	TGTGCCACCAGCAGAGATCCAGGGGGCGAAAACACCATATATTTT
TRBV7-9	NA	NA	TRBJ1-4	CASSSQGLGEKLFF	TGTGCCAGCAGCTCCCAGGGGTTGGGTGAAAAACTGTTTTTT
TRBV7-2	NA	NA	TRBJ2-7	CASSVSSSYEQYF	TGTGCTTCCTCGGTTTCGAGCTCCTACGAGCAGTACTTC
TRBV24-1	NA	TRBD1	TRBJ2-3	CATSDLGQAPLSTDTQYF	TGTGCCACCAGTGACCTTGGACAGGCCCCTCTCAGCACAGATACGCAGTATTTT
TRBV14	NA	NA	TRBJ2-5	CASSQDPNTARAQETQYF	TGTGCCAGCAGCCAAGACCCAAATACCGCTAGAGCTCAAGAGACCCAGTACTTC
TRBV7-9	NA	NA	TRBJ2-5	CASRGSWGSETQYF	TGTGCCAGCAGGGGGAGTTGGGGATCGGAGACCCAGTACTTC
TRBV9	NA	TRBD2	TRBJ2-3	CASSLGSLAGEASTQYF	TGTGCCAGCAGCCTGGGGTCTCTAGCGGGAGAGGCCAGTACGCAGTATTTT
TRBV5-6	NA	NA	TRBJ2-7	CASSPSRFEQYF	TGTGCCAGCAGCCCCTCGAGGTTCGAGCAGTACTTC
TRBV27	NA	TRBD1	TRBJ2-2	CASTNYRGSYTGELFF	TGTGCCAGCACTAATTACAGGGGAAGCTACACCGGGGAGCTGTTTTTT
TRBV2	NA	TRBD2	TRBJ2-2	CASSSLTSGINTGELFF	TGTGCCAGCAGTTCTTTGACTAGCGGGATCAACACCGGGGAGCTGTTTTTT
TRBV30	NA	NA	TRBJ2-3	CAWSVSRSTDTQYF	TGTGCCTGGAGTGTAAGTAGAAGTACAGATACGCAGTATTTT
TRBV2	once	TRBD1	TRBJ1-5	CASTGTGVQPQHF	TGTGCCAGCACCGGGACAGGGGTTCAGCCCCAGCATTTT
TRBV5-1	NA	TRBD2	TRBJ2-2	CASQFGTSSTGELFF	TGCGCCAGTCAATTCGGGACTAGCAGCACCGGGGAGCTGTTTTTT
TRBV5-6	few	TRBD1	TRBJ2-5	CASSLGQGVGTQYF	TGTGCCAGCAGCTTGGGACAGGGGGTGGGGACCCAGTACTTC
TRBV24-1	once	NA	TRBJ1-2	CATSDHQGSGDYGYTF	TGTGCCACCAGTGATCATCAGGGGTCTGGGGACTATGGCTACACCTTC
TRBV9	NA	TRBD1	TRBJ1-4	CASSGSGTVSEKLFF	TGTGCCAGCAGCGGCTCCGGGACAGTCTCCGAAAAACTGTTTTTT
TRBV28	NA	NA	TRBJ1-2	CASSQGNFNYGYTF	TGTGCCAGCAGCCAGGGGAACTTTAACTATGGCTACACCTTC
TRBV30	NA	NA	TRBJ1-3	CAWTGGANTIYF	TGTGCCTGGACGGGGGGGGCAAACACCATATATTTT
TRBV6-5	NA	TRBD1	TRBJ1-5	CASSDGQGDQPQHF	TGTGCCAGCAGCGATGGACAGGGCGATCAGCCCCAGCATTTT
TRBV9	NA	NA	TRBJ2-7	CASSPGHFYEQYF	TGTGCCAGCAGCCCGGGACATTTCTACGAGCAGTACTTC
TRBV6-4	NA	NA	TRBJ2-1	CASSKNGGQDEQFF	TGTGCCAGCAGCAAAAACGGTGGGCAGGATGAGCAGTTCTTC
TRBV28	NA	NA	TRBJ2-1	CASSRQDSQGVF	TGTGCCAGCAGCCGACAGGACTCTCAGGGCGTCTTC
TRBV5-1	NA	NA	TRBJ2-1	CASARNRPLGYNEQFF	TGCGCCAGCGCACGTAACAGGCCGCTCGGCTACAATGAGCAGTTCTTC
TRBV9	NA	NA	TRBJ2-2	CASSVGRAAGELFF	TGTGCCAGCAGCGTAGGGCGGGCAGCTGGGGAGCTGTTTTTT
TRBV5-4	NA	NA	TRBJ2-2	CASSLARGGGSGELFF	TGTGCCAGCAGCTTGGCCAGAGGGGGAGGGTCCGGGGAGCTGTTTTTT
TRBV7-9	NA	NA	TRBJ2-2	CASSSRTLNTGELFF	TGTGCCAGCAGCTCCCGGACTTTAAACACCGGGGAGCTGTTTTTT
TRBV5-8	NA	NA	TRBJ1-4	CASSLPGASTNEKLFF	TGTGCCAGCAGCTTGCCAGGGGCATCAACTAATGAAAAACTGTTTTTT
TRBV28	NA	TRBD2	TRBJ2-7	CAIAGGLNEQYF	TGTGCGATAGCGGGAGGGCTGAACGAGCAGTACTTC
TRBV4-1	NA	TRBD2	TRBJ2-5	CASSQDRGGRRVETQYF	TGCGCCAGCAGCCAAGATCGGGGGGGGCGGCGCGTGGAGACCCAGTACTTC
TRBV9	NA	TRBD1	TRBJ2-1	CASSDRTGAGNEQFF	TGTGCCAGCAGCGATCGGACAGGGGCGGGCAATGAGCAGTTCTTC
TRBV9	NA	NA	TRBJ1-6	CASSVQGGTYNSPLHF	TGTGCCAGCAGCGTACAGGGAGGGACCTATAATTCACCCCTCCACTTT
TRBV5-1	NA	NA	TRBJ2-5	CASSLLASGETQYF	TGCGCCAGCAGCTTACTAGCTTCAGGGGAGACCCAGTACTTC
TRBV11-2	NA	NA	TRBJ1-6	CASSLTQDYNSPLHF	TGTGCCAGCAGCTTAACACAGGACTATAATTCACCCCTCCACTTT
TRBV7-9	NA	NA	TRBJ1-6	CASSGSSYSPLHF	TGTGCCAGCAGCGGTAGTTCCTATTCACCCCTCCACTTT
TRBV5-1	NA	TRBD1	TRBJ1-1	CASSPWTGTEAFF	TGCGCCAGCAGCCCCTGGACAGGGACTGAAGCTTTCTTT
TRBV19	NA	NA	TRBJ1-1	CASSISILVWTEAFF	TGTGCCAGTAGTATCTCCATACTGGTGTGGACTGAAGCTTTCTTT